This T cell receptor (beta chain) was captured in a study of OX40 agonist ivuxolimab in advanced cancers. Study outcomes and limitations: Among the nonresponders, some also had low normalized T-cell clonal expansion. With doses of 0.1 to 3.0 mg/kg, CD4+ and CD8+ blood T cells had undergone clonal expansion by week 6.

With respect to this clone: No antigen is known for it.

Assay: immunoSEQ multiplex PCR; the TCRdb copy retains only in-frame clones and omits some. The sample includes tens of thousands of clones, about 88% of them seen just once. Germline loops: CDR1 SGHTA, CDR2 FQGNSA. J gave up 12 bases and V 0 bases, and 4 bases lay outside the gene matches. The CDR3 sequence is 15 residues long. The chain has TRBV7-2 and TRBJ2-1, with 14 bases matching TRBD2. The TCR was taken from an adult with an advanced solid tumor such as melanoma, head and neck, liver or kidney cancer. This specimen was CD4+ or CD8+ T cells sorted from blood, taken in a trial of the OX40 agonist ivuxolimab. CDR3 sequence reads: CASSLASGTSGRQFF. CDR3 sequence (DNA): TGTGCCAGCAGCTTAGCGTCCGGGACTAGCGGGAGGCAGTTCTTC.